The entry below describes one TCR beta chain. No cognate antigen has been identified for it. Within one base of it there is no much larger clone, and no base qualities were kept. The time point label corresponds to: baseline before first vaccination. The sample's treatment or condition label, in plain terms: meningococcal conjugate vaccine given as trial control. Vaccinee samples were obtained from the UK trials COV001 and COV002, which included a single-blind randomized controlled phase 2/3 trial of AZD1222 (ChAdOx1 nCoV-19) in healthy adults. For TCRbeta chain sequencing, PBMC samples were collected from trial participants at day 0 and at day 28 after the second dose. This sample stems from a study of T cell responses to AZD1222 COVID-19 vaccine (dated by TCRdb to the early 2020s). Looking at the study overall: TCR sequencing was performed for some 250 trial participants, of whom 207 were given two doses of AZD1222 and around 25 were given two doses of MenACWY control vaccine. Trial participants were enrolled into age subgroups of 18-55, 56-69 and 70-plus years, which contained approximately 150, 30 and 60 TCR-sequenced participants, respectively.

Broad study findings and their caveats: The 56-69-year group was small, and its depth increase did not reach significance, likely because of low power. After two AZD1222 doses, both the breadth and the depth of spike-specific TCRs were significantly higher than at day 0 and than in MenACWY recipients. Conclusions about previously exposed vaccinees are limited because only a handful of AZD1222 recipients were SARS-CoV-2 seropositive at baseline. Nearly half of unique spike-specific TCRs reportedly recognized epitopes outside regions mutated in the B.1.351 and B.1.1.7 variants. Because no day 14 peak-response samples were available, repertoires were characterized only after the peak T cell response. The whole spike protein was spanned by vaccine-associated CD4 TCRs, and dominant responses were seen in regions 160-218 and 743-854. Participants were mostly white British, with more females than males. The authors suggested clonal diversity may have been underestimated.

The CDR3 regions of human TCRbeta chains were subjected to immunosequencing. The original methods were these. Repertoire TCRs were checked for matches against a reference library of SARS-CoV-2-specific TCRs that had been generated using the MIRA antigen-specificity platform. Breadth was defined as the fraction of unique TCRs that were SARS-CoV-2-associated. Depth was defined as the fraction of total T cells that were SARS-CoV-2-associated. Using the MIRA data, each spike-specific TCR was mapped to the spike region that the TCR reacts to and placed in a CD4 or CD8 class. Log10-transformed breadth and depth values were compared by one-way ANOVA with Sidak's multiple comparisons tests. This immuneACCESS table, as held by TCRdb, lists in-frame sequences with V and J called but not all clones. Of the missing ones, under half trace to an unresolved V gene in checked studies; the others have no known cause. That table supplies the V and J calls and clone size; D and trimming were determined from the DNA. The sample yields about 90,000 clones; around nine tenths were counted once. Together, the top ten hold 4% to 6% of the sample.

This TCR came from an adult in good health. This specimen was peripheral blood, taken on day 0 of MenACWY control vaccination.

The CDR3 has the sequence CASSLRDSSTDTQYF. The nucleotides read TGTGCCAGCAGTCTCCGGGACTCTAGCACAGATACGCAGTATTTT. Recombination connected TRBV27 to TRBJ2-3, with TRBD2 perhaps the D gene, on 6 matching bases. Trimming takes 5 bases from V and 0 bases from J, and the germline ends sit 12 bases apart. The CDR3 starts with the cysteine, ends with the phenylalanine, and has 15 residues. CDR3 DNA only is kept here, 45 bases in frame from base 1. CDR1 and CDR2, looked up from the germline V gene (reference sequence), are MNHEY and SMNVEV.